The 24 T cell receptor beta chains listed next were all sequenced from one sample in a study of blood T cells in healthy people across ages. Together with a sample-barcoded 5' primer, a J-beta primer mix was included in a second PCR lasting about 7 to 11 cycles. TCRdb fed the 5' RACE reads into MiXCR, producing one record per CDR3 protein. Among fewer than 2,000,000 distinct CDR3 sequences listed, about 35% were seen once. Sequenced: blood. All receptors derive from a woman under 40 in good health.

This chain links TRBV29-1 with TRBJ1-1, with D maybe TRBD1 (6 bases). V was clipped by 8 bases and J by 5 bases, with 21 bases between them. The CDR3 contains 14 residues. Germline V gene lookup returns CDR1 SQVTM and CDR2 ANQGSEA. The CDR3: CSIRQVMAKTEAFF. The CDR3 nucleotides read TGCAGCATAAGACAGGTGATGGCTAAAACTGAAGCTTTCTTT.

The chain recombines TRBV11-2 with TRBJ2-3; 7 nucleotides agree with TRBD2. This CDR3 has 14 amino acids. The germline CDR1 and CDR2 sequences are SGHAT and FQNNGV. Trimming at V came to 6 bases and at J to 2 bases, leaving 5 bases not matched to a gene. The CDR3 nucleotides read TGTGCCAGCAGTTGGGGACTAACCACAGATACGCAGTATTTT. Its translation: CASSWGLTTDTQYF.

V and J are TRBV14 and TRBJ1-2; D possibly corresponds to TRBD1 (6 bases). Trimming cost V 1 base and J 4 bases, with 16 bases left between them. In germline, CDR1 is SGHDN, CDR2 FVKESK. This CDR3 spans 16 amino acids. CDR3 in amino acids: CASSQVYGGPLYGYTF. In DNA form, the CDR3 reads TGTGCCAGCAGCCAAGTGTACGGGGGCCCCCTCTATGGCTACACCTTC. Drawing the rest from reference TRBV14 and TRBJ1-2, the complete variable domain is EAGVTQFPSHSVIEKGQTVTLRCDPISGHDNLYWYRRVMGKEIKFLLHFVKESKQDESGMPNNRFLAERTGGTYSTLKVQPAELEDSGVYFCASSQVYGGPLYGYTFGSGTRLTVV.

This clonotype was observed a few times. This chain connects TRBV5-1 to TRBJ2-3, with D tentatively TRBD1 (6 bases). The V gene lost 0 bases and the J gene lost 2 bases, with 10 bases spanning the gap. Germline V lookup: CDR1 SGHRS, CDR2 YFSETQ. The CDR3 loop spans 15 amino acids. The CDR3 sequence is CASSLGQGTTDTQYF. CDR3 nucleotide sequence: TGCGCCAGCAGCTTGGGGCAGGGGACCACAGATACGCAGTATTTT.

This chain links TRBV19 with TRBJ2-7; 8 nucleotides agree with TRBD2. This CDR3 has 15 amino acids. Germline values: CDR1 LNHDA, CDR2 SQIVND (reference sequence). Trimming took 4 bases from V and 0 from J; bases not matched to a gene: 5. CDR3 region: CASSKLAEVSYEQYF. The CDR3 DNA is TGTGCCAGTAGTAAACTAGCGGAAGTCTCCTACGAGCAGTACTTC. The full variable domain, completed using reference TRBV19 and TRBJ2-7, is DGGITQSPKYLFRKEGQNVTLSCEQNLNHDAMYWYRQDPGQGLRLIYYSQIVNDFQKGDIAEGYSVSREKKESFPLTVTSAQKNPTAFYLCASSKLAEVSYEQYFGPGTRLTVT.

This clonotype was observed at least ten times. The CDR3 DNA is TGTGCCAGCAGTTTGACCTCCTCAGATACGCAGTATTTT. It yields the protein CASSLTSSDTQYF. This sequence joins TRBV12-3 or TRBV12-4 and TRBJ2-3; D gene unclear. This CDR3 spans 13 amino acids. The ends were cut back, 3 bases at V and 4 bases at J, with 8 bases in the middle.

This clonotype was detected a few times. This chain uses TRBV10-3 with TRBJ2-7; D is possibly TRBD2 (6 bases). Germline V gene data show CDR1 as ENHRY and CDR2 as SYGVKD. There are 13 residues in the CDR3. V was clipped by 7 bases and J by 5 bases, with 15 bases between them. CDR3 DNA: TGTGCCATCAAGGGACTTGGGGGAAACGAGCAGTACTTC. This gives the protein CAIKGLGGNEQYF.

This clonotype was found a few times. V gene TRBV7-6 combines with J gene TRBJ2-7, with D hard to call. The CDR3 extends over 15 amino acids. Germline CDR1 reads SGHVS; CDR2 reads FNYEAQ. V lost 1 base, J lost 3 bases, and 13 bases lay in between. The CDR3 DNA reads TGTGCCAGCAGCTTAGGGGCTGGCCTCAACTACGAGCAGTACTTC. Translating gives CASSLGAGLNYEQYF.

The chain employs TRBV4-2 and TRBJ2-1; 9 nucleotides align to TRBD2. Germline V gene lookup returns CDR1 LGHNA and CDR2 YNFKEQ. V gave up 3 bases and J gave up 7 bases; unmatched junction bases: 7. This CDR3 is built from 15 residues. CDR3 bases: TGTGCCAGCAGCCAGCGGGGGGGCCGGGATAATGAGCAGTTCTTC. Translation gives CASSQRGGRDNEQFF.

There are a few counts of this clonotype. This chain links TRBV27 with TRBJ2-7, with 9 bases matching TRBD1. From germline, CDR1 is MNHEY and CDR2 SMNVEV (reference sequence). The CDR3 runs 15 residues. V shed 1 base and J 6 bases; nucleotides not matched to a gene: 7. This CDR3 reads CASSLFGTGQGEQYF. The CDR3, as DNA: TGTGCCAGCAGTTTATTTGGGACAGGGCAAGGCGAGCAGTACTTC.

The CDR3 region has the DNA TGTGCCAGCAGTTACCCAGAACAGGTTTTTCAAAACACTGAAGCTTTCTTT. This translates into CASSYPEQVFQNTEAFF. The rearrangement uses TRBV6-6 and TRBJ1-1; possibly TRBD1 for D (5 bases). Trimming left V 2 bases short and J 2 bases short, with 18 bases between. Germline V CDR1 and CDR2: MNHNY, SVGAGI (reference sequence). The CDR3 spans 17 residues.

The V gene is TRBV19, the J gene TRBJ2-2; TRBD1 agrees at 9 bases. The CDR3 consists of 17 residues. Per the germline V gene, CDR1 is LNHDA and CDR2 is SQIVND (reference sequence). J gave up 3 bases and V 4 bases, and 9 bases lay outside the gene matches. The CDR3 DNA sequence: TGTGCCAGTAGTAAGAGAACCGGGACAGGGTACACCGGGGAGCTGTTTTTT. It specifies CASSKRTGTGYTGELFF.

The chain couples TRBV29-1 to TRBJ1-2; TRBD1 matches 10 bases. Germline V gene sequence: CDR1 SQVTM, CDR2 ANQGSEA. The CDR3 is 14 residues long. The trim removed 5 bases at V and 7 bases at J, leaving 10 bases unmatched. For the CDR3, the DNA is TGCAGCGTTCAGTCGACAGGGGGCGTCGGTGGCTACACCTTC. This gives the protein CSVQSTGGVGGYTF.

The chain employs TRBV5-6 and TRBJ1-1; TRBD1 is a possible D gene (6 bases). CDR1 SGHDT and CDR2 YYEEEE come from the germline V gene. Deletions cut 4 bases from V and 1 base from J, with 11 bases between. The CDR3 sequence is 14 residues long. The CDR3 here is CASSTRQANTEAFF. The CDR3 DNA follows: TGTGCCAGCAGCACCCGACAGGCGAACACTGAAGCTTTCTTT. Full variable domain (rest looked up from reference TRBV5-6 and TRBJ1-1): DAGVTQSPTHLIKTRGQQVTLRCSPKSGHDTVSWYQQALGQGPQFIFQYYEEEERQRGNFPDRFSGHQFPNYSSELNVNALLLGDSALYLCASSTRQANTEAFFGQGTRLTVV.

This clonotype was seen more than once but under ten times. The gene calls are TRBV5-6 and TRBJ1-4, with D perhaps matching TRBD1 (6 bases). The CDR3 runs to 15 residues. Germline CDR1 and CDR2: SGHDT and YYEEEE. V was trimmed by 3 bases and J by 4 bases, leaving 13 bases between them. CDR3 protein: CASSSGGHSNEKLFF. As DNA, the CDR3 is TGTGCCAGCAGCTCGGGGGGACACAGTAATGAAAAACTGTTTTTT. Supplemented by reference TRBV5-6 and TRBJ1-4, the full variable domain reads DAGVTQSPTHLIKTRGQQVTLRCSPKSGHDTVSWYQQALGQGPQFIFQYYEEEERQRGNFPDRFSGHQFPNYSSELNVNALLLGDSALYLCASSSGGHSNEKLFFGSGTQLSVL.

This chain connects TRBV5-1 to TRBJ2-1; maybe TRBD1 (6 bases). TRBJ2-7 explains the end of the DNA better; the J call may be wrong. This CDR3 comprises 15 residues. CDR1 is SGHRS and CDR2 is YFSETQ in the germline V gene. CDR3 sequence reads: CASSLQGRPYYEQYF. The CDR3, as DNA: TGCGCCAGCAGCTTGCAGGGGCGGCCCTACTACGAGCAGTACTTC.

The CDR3 loop is CAISESGPRNQPQHF. The CDR3 coding sequence is TGTGCCATCAGTGAGAGCGGCCCGCGGAATCAGCCCCAGCATTTT. V is TRBV10-3 and J is TRBJ1-5; D is unclear. The germline V and J ends were trimmed by 2 bases and 4 bases, with 12 bases remaining between them. The germline V gene has CDR1 ENHRY and CDR2 SYGVKD. The CDR3 spans 15 residues.

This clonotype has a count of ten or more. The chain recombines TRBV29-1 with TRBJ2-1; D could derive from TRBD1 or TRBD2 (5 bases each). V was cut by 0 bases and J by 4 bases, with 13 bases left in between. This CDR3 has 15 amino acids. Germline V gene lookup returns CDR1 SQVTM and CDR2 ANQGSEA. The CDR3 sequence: CSVEDPGRSYNEQFF. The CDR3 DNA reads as TGCAGCGTTGAAGATCCGGGACGGAGTTACAATGAGCAGTTCTTC.

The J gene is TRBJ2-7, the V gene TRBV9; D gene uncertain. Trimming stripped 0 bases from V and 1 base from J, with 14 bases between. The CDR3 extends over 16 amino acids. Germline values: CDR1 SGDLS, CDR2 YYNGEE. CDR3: CASSVGGNTASYEQYF. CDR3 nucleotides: TGTGCCAGCAGCGTAGGTGGGAACACAGCGTCCTACGAGCAGTACTTC.

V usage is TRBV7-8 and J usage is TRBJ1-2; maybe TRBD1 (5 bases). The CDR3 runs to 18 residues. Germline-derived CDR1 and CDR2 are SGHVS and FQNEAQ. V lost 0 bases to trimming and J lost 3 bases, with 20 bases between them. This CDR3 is CASSLAWPSDIGHYGYTF. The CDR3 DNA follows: TGTGCCAGCAGCTTAGCGTGGCCTTCGGACATTGGCCACTATGGCTACACCTTC.

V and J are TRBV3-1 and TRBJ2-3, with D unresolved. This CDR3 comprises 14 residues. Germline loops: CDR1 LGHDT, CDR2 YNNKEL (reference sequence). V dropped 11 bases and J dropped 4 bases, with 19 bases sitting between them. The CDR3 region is CASSEALIADTQYF. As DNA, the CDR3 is TGTGCCTCCTCGGAAGCGTTGATAGCAGATACGCAGTATTTT.

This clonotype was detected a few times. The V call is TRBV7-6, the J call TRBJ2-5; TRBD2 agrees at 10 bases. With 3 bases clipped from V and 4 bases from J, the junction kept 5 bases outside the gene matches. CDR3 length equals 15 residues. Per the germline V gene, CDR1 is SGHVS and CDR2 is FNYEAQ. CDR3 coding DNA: TGTGCCAGCAGCTTCAGCGGGAGGGCCACAGAGACCCAGTACTTC. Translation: CASSFSGRATETQYF. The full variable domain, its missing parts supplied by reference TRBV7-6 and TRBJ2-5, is GAGVSQSPRYKVTKRGQDVALRCDPISGHVSLYWYRQALGQGPEFLTYFNYEAQQDKSGLPNDRFSAERPEGSISTLTIQRTEQRDSAMYRCASSFSGRATETQYFGPGTRLLVL.

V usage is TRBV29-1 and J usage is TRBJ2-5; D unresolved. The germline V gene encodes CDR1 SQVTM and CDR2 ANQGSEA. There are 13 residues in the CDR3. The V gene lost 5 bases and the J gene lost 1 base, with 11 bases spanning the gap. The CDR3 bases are TGCAGCGTTTGCATGCTGACCCAAGAGACCCAGTACTTC. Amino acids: CSVCMLTQETQYF.

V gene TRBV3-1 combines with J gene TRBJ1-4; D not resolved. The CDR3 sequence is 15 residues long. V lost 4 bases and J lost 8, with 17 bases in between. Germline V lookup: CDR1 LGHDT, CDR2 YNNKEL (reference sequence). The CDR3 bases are TGTGCCAGCAGCCCCCAGTTCGTAAGGCGGGAAAAACTGTTTTTT. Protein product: CASSPQFVRREKLFF.